The 30 T cell receptor beta chains below were found in one sample sequenced in a study of shared clonotypes between healthy human individuals. Generated by immunoSEQ multiplex PCR, the TCRdb table keeps only in-frame clones and is missing some. This table has over a million clones, 70% to 80% appearing once. What was sequenced was memory CD4+ T cells sorted from blood. Specified subset: CD45RA-negative fraction. Source of these receptors: a man aged 18 to 29 in good health.

The chain uses TRBV5-6 and TRBJ1-5; tentative D call: TRBD1 (5 bases). Trimming shortened V by 4 bases and J by 4 bases, and 24 bases separated the two germline ends. Germline CDR1 SGHDT, CDR2 YYEEEE. CDR3 length: 18 amino acids. The CDR3 DNA sequence: TGTGCCAGCAGCCGCCTCCGGGGGGAACACACTACTAATCAGCCCCAGCATTTT. It codes for CASSRLRGEHTTNQPQHF.

This clone was counted only a few times. The chain couples TRBV4-1 to TRBJ1-4; 9 bases are shared with TRBD1. V lost 4 bases and J lost 8; bases outside the gene matches: 8. In germline, CDR1 is MGHRA, CDR2 YSYEKL. CDR3 length: 15 residues. Here the CDR3 DNA reads TGCGCCAGCAGCCTGGACCCGGGACAGGGAGAAAAACTGTTTTTT. Amino acid sequence: CASSLDPGQGEKLFF.

The V call is TRBV11-2, the J call TRBJ2-3; D not certain. The CDR3 totals 15 residues. CDR1 and CDR2 (germline): SGHAT, FQNNGV. V lost 1 base and J 2 bases, leaving 10 bases between the germline ends. CDR3 DNA sequence: TGTGCCAGCAGCTTAGGGTCCTTGCCCACAGATACGCAGTATTTT. Its translation is CASSLGSLPTDTQYF.

This chain links TRBV5-1 with TRBJ2-3; TRBD1 is a possible D gene (5 bases). CDR1 is SGHRS and CDR2 is YFSETQ in the germline V gene. The CDR3 contains 13 residues. The V end lost 2 bases, the J end lost 6 bases, and 10 bases lay between the germline ends. CDR3 in amino acids: CASSLGHPDTQYF. In DNA form, the CDR3 reads TGCGCCAGCAGCTTAGGACACCCTGATACGCAGTATTTT.

V and J are TRBV11-2 and TRBJ1-3, with 7 nucleotides matching TRBD1. The length of the CDR3 is 14 residues. Germline CDR1 is SGHAT and CDR2 is FQNNGV. V lost 6 bases, J lost 4 bases, and 6 bases stayed unmatched. CDR3 DNA: TGTGCCAGCAGAATACAGGGGCTGGGAAACACCATATATTTT. It yields the protein CASRIQGLGNTIYF.

The chain employs TRBV19 and TRBJ1-5; 8 bases match TRBD1. This CDR3 has 17 amino acids. CDR1 and CDR2 (germline): LNHDA, SQIVND (reference sequence). V lost 7 bases, J lost 0 bases, and 11 bases stayed unmatched. The CDR3 DNA follows: TGTGCCAGTAAGTTTAGCGCAGGGGGCGTTAGCAATCAGCCCCAGCATTTT. Protein product: CASKFSAGGVSNQPQHF.

This chain connects TRBV7-8 to TRBJ1-5, with TRBD1 matching 8 bases. The CDR3 contains 16 residues. Germline loops: CDR1 SGHVS, CDR2 FQNEAQ. The trim removed 3 bases at V and 5 bases at J, leaving 9 bases unmatched. CDR3 nucleotide sequence: TGTGCCAGCAGCTTTATACCAGGGACAGGCTATCAGCCCCAGCATTTT. Amino acid sequence: CASSFIPGTGYQPQHF.

The chain has TRBV28 and TRBJ1-3, with D perhaps matching TRBD1 (6 bases). Trimming left V 3 bases short and J 16 bases short, with 13 bases between. CDR3 length equals 11 residues. CDR1 and CDR2 (germline): MDHEN, SYDVKM. The CDR3 loop is CASSFRGKLYF. CDR3 nucleotide sequence: TGTGCCAGCAGTTTCAGGGGCAAGCTGTATTTT.

For this clone: In the same sample, other DNA sequences code for this CDR3. This sequence joins TRBV10-1 and TRBJ1-1; D not certain. The CDR3 loop spans 13 amino acids. V dropped 0 bases and J dropped 1 base, with 3 bases sitting between them. CDR1 and CDR2 (germline): WNHNN, SYGVQD (reference sequence). CDR3 in amino acids: CASSESGNTEAFF. CDR3 nucleotides: TGCGCCAGCAGTGAGTCGGGGAACACTGAAGCTTTCTTT.

The CDR3: CASSIARQETQYF. The CDR3, as DNA: TGTGCCAGTAGTATAGCTCGCCAAGAGACCCAGTACTTC. V usage is TRBV19 and J usage is TRBJ2-5, with D hard to call. Germline V gene sequence: CDR1 LNHDA, CDR2 SQIVND (reference sequence). The CDR3 totals 13 residues. The V gene lost 1 base and the J gene lost 1 base, with 4 bases spanning the gap.

The V gene is TRBV6-1, the J gene TRBJ2-2; TRBD1 might be the D (6 bases). V shed 8 bases and J shed 6 bases, with 10 bases lying between them. The CDR3 covers 12 residues. Per germline, CDR1 MNHNS and CDR2 SASEGT. In nucleotides, the CDR3 is TGTGCCAGCCAGAAGGGGGCCGGGGAGCTGTTTTTT. This gives the protein CASQKGAGELFF.

This clone has a single count. The chain carries TRBV6-5 and TRBJ1-2; 7 positions match TRBD1. The germline CDR1 and CDR2 sequences are MNHEY and SVGAGI. CDR3 length: 13 residues. J gave up 4 bases and V 5 bases, and 4 bases lay outside the gene matches. The CDR3, as DNA: TGTGCCAGCAGTGACAGGGTTGGCTATGGCTACACCTTC. As protein: CASSDRVGYGYTF.

The V gene is TRBV29-1, the J gene TRBJ2-5; TRBD1 matches 7 bases. The CDR3 spans 12 residues. The V and J ends lost 7 bases and 5 bases, in that order; junction bases with no gene match: 7. Germline CDR1 reads SQVTM; CDR2 reads ANQGSEA. The CDR3 nucleotides read TGCAGCGCAAACAGGGGTGGGGAGACCCAGTACTTC. Protein sequence: CSANRGGETQYF.

The rearrangement links TRBV6-5 to TRBJ1-2; D possibly corresponds to TRBD1 (5 bases). This CDR3 is built from 14 residues. Germline V CDR1 and CDR2: MNHEY, SVGAGI. The V gene lost 6 bases and the J gene lost 2 bases, with 13 bases spanning the gap. The CDR3 region has the DNA TGTGCCAGCAGCCCGGTGGGGGGGAACTATGGCTACACCTTC. Translating gives CASSPVGGNYGYTF.

About this clone itself: Other DNA sequences in the sample encode the same CDR3. The chain couples TRBV5-1 to TRBJ1-1, with D hard to call. The CDR3 consists of 14 residues. V shed 0 bases and J shed 1 base, with 7 bases lying between them. CDR1 is SGHRS and CDR2 is YFSETQ in the germline V gene. Here the CDR3 reads CASSLEGGNTEAFF. The CDR3 DNA follows: TGCGCCAGCAGCTTGGAGGGTGGGAACACTGAAGCTTTCTTT.

The chain recombines TRBV5-4 with TRBJ2-6; D remains ambiguous. This CDR3 spans 18 amino acids. Trimming took 0 bases from V and 1 from J, leaving 14 bases between them. The germline V gene has CDR1 SGHNT and CDR2 YYREEE (reference sequence). CDR3 in DNA: TGTGCCAGCAGCTTGGTTAGTAATGTCATATCTGGGGCCAACGTCCTGACTTTC. Its translation is CASSLVSNVISGANVLTF.

The V call is TRBV2, the J call TRBJ2-7; TRBD1 might be the D (6 bases). The germline CDR1 and CDR2 sequences are SNHLY and FYNNEI. V shed 0 bases and J shed 3 bases, with 12 bases lying between them. The CDR3 is 15 amino acids. The CDR3 coding sequence is TGTGCCAGCAGTGAAGCCTCCAGGGGTGACTACGAGCAGTACTTC. The encoded protein is CASSEASRGDYEQYF.

The J gene is TRBJ2-3, the V gene TRBV2; no definite D call. The CDR3 runs 15 residues. Trimming removed 6 bases at V and 2 bases at J, with 15 bases between. Germline-derived CDR1 and CDR2 are SNHLY and FYNNEI. The CDR3 spells CASRGTGRLTDTQYF. The CDR3 DNA reads TGTGCCAGCAGGGGCACGGGTCGCCTCACAGATACGCAGTATTTT.

This clone was observed many times. The rearrangement joins TRBV7-9 to TRBJ2-3; 8 bases are a match to TRBD2. This CDR3 is 16 amino acids long. In germline, CDR1 is SEHNR, CDR2 FQNEAQ (reference sequence). V lost 0 bases to trimming and J lost 5 bases; unmatched junction nucleotides: 7. CDR3 sequence reads: CASSLARAGARDTQYF. The CDR3, as DNA: TGTGCCAGCAGCTTAGCTCGAGCGGGGGCCCGAGATACGCAGTATTTT.

This clone has a single count. The chain joins TRBV5-4 to TRBJ2-5, with 8 positions matching TRBD2. V lost 4 bases to trimming and J lost 2 bases; unmatched junction nucleotides: 13. CDR1 and CDR2 from the germline V gene are SGHNT and YYREEE (reference sequence). The CDR3 covers 17 residues. CDR3 protein: CASSPGRGSGDQETQYF. In DNA, the CDR3 is TGTGCCAGCAGCCCCGGTCGGGGTAGCGGGGATCAAGAGACCCAGTACTTC.

The chain is built from TRBV2 and TRBJ2-3, with D possibly called TRBD1 or TRBD2 (5 bases each). The germline CDR1 and CDR2 sequences are SNHLY and FYNNEI. This CDR3 spans 15 amino acids. Between the trimmed V and J ends, which lost 7 bases and 4 bases, there was a span of 18 bases. The CDR3 sequence is CASIPGAGRADTQYF. The DNA for the CDR3 is TGTGCCAGCATCCCCGGGGCGGGTAGGGCAGATACGCAGTATTTT.

This clone was counted once. This chain joins TRBV11-2 and TRBJ2-2; D is ambiguous. Trimming took 1 base from V and 6 from J, leaving 9 bases between them. The CDR3 runs to 14 residues. Germline V gene data show CDR1 as SGHAT and CDR2 as FQNNGV. The CDR3 nucleotides read TGTGCCAGCAGCTTAGGTCAGTTAGCCGGGGAGCTGTTTTTT. Translating it yields CASSLGQLAGELFF.

This chain joins TRBV7-2 and TRBJ1-6, with TRBD1 matching 8 bases. V was clipped by 2 bases and J by 4 bases; unmatched bases: 10. The CDR3 is 18 amino acids. CDR1 is SGHTA, CDR2 FQGNSA, per germline. The CDR3 nucleotides read TGTGCCAGCAGCTTAAGGAACTCAGGGGGCAGGTATAATTCACCCCTCCACTTT. Encoded protein: CASSLRNSGGRYNSPLHF.

The V call is TRBV27, the J call TRBJ1-2, with D possibly being TRBD1 (6 bases). The CDR3 contains 22 residues. Trimming pared 2 bases from V and 2 bases from J, leaving 33 bases between. From germline, CDR1 is MNHEY and CDR2 SMNVEV (reference sequence). The DNA for the CDR3 is TGTGCCAGCAGTTTAATAATTCTAATGCAGAGGGGGGAGGAGGTATCCAACTATGGCTACACCTTC. It is translated as CASSLIILMQRGEEVSNYGYTF.

This clone was detected a few times. The V gene is TRBV30, the J gene TRBJ2-3; tentatively, D is TRBD1 (6 bases). This CDR3 is 14 amino acids long. CDR1 GTSNPN and CDR2 SVGIG come from the germline V gene (reference sequence). Trimming took 5 bases from V and 0 from J, leaving 12 bases between them. In DNA form, the CDR3 reads TGTGCCTGGGAAAGGGGGATTAGCACAGATACGCAGTATTTT. This translates into CAWERGISTDTQYF.

Comment on this clone: Distinct nucleotide sequences in the sample also encode this CDR3. The V gene is TRBV19, the J gene TRBJ2-3; D is ambiguous. Germline CDR1 is LNHDA and CDR2 is SQIVND (reference sequence). This CDR3 is 12 amino acids long. The germline V and J ends were trimmed by 4 bases and 6 bases, with 8 bases remaining between them. The DNA of the CDR3 is TGTGCCAGTAGTACGTCTACGGATACGCAGTATTTT. Residues: CASSTSTDTQYF.

Concerning this clone: This CDR3 is also generated by other DNA sequences in the sample. The V and J genes are TRBV5-6 and TRBJ1-4; TRBD1 might be the D (6 bases). Trimming cost V 5 bases and J 6 bases, with 14 bases left between them. CDR1 SGHDT and CDR2 YYEEEE come from the germline V gene. CDR3 length: 14 residues. The CDR3 region is CASSPGGRYEKLFF. DNA of the CDR3: TGTGCCAGCAGTCCCGGGGGGCGTTATGAAAAACTGTTTTTT.

A note on this clone: A far larger clone is one base from this, pointing to a likely read error. The chain combines TRBV2 with TRBJ1-1, with D unclear. From germline, CDR1 is SNHLY and CDR2 FYNNEI. This CDR3 has 15 residues. The CDR3 loop reads CASRGNWGVNAEAFF. CDR3 nucleotide sequence: TGTGCCAGCAGGGGTAATTGGGGTGTGAACGCTGAAGCTTTCTTT.

The V gene is TRBV4-1, the J gene TRBJ2-3; D is uncertain. CDR1 and CDR2 (germline): MGHRA, YSYEKL. The ends were cut back, 0 bases at V and 10 bases at J, with 11 bases in the middle. The CDR3 extends over 13 amino acids. In nucleotides, the CDR3 is TGCGCCAGCAGCCAAGAAACTATCTACCCGCAGTATTTT. It specifies CASSQETIYPQYF.

As concerns this clone: Additional DNA sequences in this sample encode the identical CDR3. The genes are TRBV30 and TRBJ1-6; possibly TRBD1 for D (5 bases). V was pared by 3 bases and J by 5 bases, with 11 bases between. The CDR3 runs to 14 residues. CDR1 is GTSNPN and CDR2 is SVGIG in the germline V gene (reference sequence). DNA of the CDR3: TGTGCCTGGAGCCACGGGGGGGATAATTCACCCCTCCACTTT. Translated, it gives CAWSHGGDNSPLHF.